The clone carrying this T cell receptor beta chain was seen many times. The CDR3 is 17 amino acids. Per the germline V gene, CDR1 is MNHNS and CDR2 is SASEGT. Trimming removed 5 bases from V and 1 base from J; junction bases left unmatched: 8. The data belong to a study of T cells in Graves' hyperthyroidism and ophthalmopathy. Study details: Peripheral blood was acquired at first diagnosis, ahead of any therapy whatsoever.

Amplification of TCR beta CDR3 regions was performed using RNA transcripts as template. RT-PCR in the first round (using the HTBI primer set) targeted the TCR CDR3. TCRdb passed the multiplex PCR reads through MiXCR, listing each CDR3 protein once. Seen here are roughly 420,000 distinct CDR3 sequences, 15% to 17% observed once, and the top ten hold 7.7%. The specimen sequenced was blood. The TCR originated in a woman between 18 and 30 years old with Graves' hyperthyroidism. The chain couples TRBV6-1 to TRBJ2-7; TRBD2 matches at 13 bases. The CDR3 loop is CASSPAVGLAGSYEQYF. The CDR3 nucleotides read TGTGCCAGCAGTCCCGCGGTGGGACTAGCGGGATCCTACGAGCAGTACTTC.